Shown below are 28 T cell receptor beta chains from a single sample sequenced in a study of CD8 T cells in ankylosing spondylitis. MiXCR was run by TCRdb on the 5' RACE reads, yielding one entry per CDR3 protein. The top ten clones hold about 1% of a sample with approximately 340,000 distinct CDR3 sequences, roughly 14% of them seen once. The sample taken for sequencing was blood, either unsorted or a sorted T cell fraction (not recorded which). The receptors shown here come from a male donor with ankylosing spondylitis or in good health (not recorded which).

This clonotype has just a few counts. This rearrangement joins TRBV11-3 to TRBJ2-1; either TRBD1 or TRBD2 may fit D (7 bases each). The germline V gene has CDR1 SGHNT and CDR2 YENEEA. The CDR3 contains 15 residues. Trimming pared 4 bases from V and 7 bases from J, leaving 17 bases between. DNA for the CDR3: TGTGCCAGCAGCTCAGGGGGGACTACCCATAATGAGCAGTTCTTC. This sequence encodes CASSSGGTTHNEQFF.

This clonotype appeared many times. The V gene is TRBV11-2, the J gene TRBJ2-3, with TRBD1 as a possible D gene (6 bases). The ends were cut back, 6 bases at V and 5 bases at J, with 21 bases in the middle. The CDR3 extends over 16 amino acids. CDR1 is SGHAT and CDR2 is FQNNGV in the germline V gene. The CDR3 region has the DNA TGTGCCAGCAGGCAATCCAGGGGCGCCCAGGGAGATACGCAGTATTTT. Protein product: CASRQSRGAQGDTQYF.

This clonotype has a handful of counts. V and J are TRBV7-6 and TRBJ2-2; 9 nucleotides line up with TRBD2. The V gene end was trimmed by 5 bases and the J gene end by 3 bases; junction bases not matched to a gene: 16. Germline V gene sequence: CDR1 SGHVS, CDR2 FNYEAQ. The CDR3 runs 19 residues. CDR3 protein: CASSPGLATVYSDTGELFF. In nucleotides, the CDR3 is TGTGCCAGCAGCCCCGGACTAGCGACGGTCTACTCGGACACCGGGGAGCTGTTTTTT.

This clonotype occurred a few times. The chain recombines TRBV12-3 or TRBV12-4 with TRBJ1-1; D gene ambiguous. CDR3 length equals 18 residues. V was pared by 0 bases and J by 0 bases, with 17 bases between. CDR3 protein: CASSLAPSGLTVNTEAFF. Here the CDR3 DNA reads TGTGCCAGCAGTTTAGCGCCATCGGGTCTTACGGTGAACACTGAAGCTTTCTTT.

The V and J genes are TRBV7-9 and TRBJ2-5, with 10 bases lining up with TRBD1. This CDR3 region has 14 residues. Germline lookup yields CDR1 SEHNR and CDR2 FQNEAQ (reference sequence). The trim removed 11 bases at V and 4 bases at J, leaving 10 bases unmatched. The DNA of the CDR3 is TGTGCCGGTTCCCGGGGACAGGGGAGAGAGACCCAGTACTTC. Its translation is CAGSRGQGRETQYF.

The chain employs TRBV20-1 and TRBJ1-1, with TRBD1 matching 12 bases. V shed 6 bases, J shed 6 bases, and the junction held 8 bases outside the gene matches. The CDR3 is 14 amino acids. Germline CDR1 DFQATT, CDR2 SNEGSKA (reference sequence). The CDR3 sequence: CSATGQGARAEAFF. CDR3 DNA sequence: TGCAGTGCCACGGGACAGGGGGCACGGGCTGAAGCTTTCTTT.

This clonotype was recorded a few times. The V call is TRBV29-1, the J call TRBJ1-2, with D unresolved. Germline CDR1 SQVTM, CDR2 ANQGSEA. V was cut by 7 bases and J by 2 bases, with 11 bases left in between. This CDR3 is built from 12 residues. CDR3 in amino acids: CSGGRENYGYTF. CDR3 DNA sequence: TGCAGCGGAGGGAGGGAGAACTATGGCTACACCTTC. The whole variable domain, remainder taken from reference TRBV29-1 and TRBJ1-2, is SAVISQKPSRDICQRGTSLTIQCQVDSQVTMMFWYRQQPGQSLTLIATANQGSEATYESGFVIDKFPISRPNLTFSTLTVSNMSPEDSSIYLCSGGRENYGYTFGSGTRLTVV.

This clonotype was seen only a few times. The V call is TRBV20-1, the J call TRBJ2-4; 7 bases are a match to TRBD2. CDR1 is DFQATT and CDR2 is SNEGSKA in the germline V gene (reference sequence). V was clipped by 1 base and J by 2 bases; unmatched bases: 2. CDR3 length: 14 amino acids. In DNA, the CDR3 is TGCAGTGCTAGAGGGGGGGGAACCAAAAACATTCAGTACTTC. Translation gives CSARGGGTKNIQYF.

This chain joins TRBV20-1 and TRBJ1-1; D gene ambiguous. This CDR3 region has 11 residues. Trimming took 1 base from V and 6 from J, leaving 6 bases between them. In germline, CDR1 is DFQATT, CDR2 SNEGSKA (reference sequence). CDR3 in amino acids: CSARGVAEAFF. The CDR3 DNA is TGCAGTGCTAGAGGCGTGGCTGAAGCTTTCTTT.

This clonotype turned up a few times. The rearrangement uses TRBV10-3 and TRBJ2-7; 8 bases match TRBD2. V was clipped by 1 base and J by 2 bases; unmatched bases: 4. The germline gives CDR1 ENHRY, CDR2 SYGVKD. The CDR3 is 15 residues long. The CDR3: CAISEWGTRPYEQYF. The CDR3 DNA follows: TGTGCCATCAGTGAGTGGGGGACTAGACCCTACGAGCAGTACTTC.

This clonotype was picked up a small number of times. CDR3: CASSVKTGTEAFF. Written as DNA, the CDR3 is TGTGCCAGCAGCGTAAAGACAGGGACTGAAGCTTTCTTT. The chain has TRBV9 and TRBJ1-1, with 7 positions matching TRBD1. The germline V gene has CDR1 SGDLS and CDR2 YYNGEE. The CDR3 totals 13 residues. The junction had 2 bases not matched to a gene; V was cut back by 1 base and J by 5 bases.

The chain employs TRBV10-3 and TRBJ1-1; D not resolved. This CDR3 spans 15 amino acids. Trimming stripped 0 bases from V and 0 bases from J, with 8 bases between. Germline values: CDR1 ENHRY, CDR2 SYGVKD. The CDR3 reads CAISESEGVNTEAFF. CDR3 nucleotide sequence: TGTGCCATCAGTGAGTCGGAAGGAGTGAACACTGAAGCTTTCTTT.

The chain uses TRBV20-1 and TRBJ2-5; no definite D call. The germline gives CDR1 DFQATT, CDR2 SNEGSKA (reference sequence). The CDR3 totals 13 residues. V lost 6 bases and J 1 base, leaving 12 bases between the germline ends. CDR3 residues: CSARSLLQETQYF. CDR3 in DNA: TGCAGTGCCCGGTCGCTACTCCAAGAGACCCAGTACTTC.

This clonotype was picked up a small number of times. CDR3 region: CASSITPAANYGYTF. In nucleotides, the CDR3 is TGTGCCAGTAGTATAACTCCAGCTGCGAACTATGGCTACACCTTC. J is TRBJ1-2 and V is TRBV19; D is unclear. Germline V lookup: CDR1 LNHDA, CDR2 SQIVND (reference sequence). The CDR3 sequence is 15 residues long. V lost 2 bases to trimming and J lost 2 bases, with 12 bases between them.

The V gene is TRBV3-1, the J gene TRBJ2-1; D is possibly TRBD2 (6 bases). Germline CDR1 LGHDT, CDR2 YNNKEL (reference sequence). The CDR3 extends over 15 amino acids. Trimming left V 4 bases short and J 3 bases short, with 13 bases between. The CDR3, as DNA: TGTGCCAGCAGCCCTGAGGGCGGGGTCTACAATGAGCAGTTCTTC. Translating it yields CASSPEGGVYNEQFF.

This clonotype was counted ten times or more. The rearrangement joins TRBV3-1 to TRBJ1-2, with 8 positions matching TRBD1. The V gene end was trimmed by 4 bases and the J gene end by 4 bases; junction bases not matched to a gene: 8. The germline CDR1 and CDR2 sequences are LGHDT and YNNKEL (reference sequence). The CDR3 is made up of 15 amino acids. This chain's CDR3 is CASSPGQGRRYGYTF. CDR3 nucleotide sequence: TGTGCCAGCAGCCCCGGACAGGGACGTCGCTATGGCTACACCTTC.

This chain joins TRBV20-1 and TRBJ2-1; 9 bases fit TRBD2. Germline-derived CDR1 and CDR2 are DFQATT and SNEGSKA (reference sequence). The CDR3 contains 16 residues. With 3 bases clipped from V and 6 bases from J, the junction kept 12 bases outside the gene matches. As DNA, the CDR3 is TGCAGTGCTAGTCACTTTCGACTAGCGGAGGCCAATGAGCAGTTCTTC. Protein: CSASHFRLAEANEQFF.

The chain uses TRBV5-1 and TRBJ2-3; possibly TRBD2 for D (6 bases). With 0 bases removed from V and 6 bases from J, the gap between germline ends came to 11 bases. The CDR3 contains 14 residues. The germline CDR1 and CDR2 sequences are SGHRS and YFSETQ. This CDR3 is CASSLVAGRDTQYF. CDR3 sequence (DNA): TGCGCCAGCAGCTTGGTCGCGGGACGGGATACGCAGTATTTT.

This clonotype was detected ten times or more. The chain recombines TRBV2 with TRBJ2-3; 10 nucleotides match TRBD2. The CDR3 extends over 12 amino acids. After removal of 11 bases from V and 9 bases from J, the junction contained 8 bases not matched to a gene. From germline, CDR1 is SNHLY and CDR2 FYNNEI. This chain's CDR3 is CAASGSEGTQYF. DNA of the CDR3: TGTGCCGCTAGCGGGAGCGAGGGCACGCAGTATTTT.

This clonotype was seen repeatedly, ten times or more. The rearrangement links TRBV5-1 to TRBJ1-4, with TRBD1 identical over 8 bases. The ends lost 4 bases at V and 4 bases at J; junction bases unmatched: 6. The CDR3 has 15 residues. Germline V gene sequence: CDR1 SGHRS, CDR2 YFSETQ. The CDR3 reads CASSPDRAGNEKLFF. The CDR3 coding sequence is TGCGCCAGCAGCCCGGACAGGGCTGGTAATGAAAAACTGTTTTTT.

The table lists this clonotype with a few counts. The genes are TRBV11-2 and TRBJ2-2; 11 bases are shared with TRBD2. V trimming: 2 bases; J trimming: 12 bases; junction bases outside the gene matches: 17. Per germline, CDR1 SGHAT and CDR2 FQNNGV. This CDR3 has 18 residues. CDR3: CASSLQLGGTSGPRKLFF. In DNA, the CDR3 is TGTGCCAGCAGCTTACAACTGGGAGGGACTAGCGGACCCCGGAAGCTGTTTTTT.

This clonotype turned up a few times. The CDR3 bases are TGCAGTGCTAGAGTTCATGACCAACTGTTTTTT. Translated: CSARVHDQLFF. The V gene is TRBV20-1, the J gene TRBJ1-4; no reliable D call. V lost 1 base and J 12 bases, leaving 9 bases between the germline ends. The CDR3 consists of 11 residues. Germline CDR1 DFQATT, CDR2 SNEGSKA (reference sequence).

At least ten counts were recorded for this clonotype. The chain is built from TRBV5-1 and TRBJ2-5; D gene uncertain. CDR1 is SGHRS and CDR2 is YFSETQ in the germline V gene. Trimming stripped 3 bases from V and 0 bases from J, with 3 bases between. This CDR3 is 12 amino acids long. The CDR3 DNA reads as TGCGCCAGCAGCTCTTACCAAGAGACCCAGTACTTC. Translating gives CASSSYQETQYF.

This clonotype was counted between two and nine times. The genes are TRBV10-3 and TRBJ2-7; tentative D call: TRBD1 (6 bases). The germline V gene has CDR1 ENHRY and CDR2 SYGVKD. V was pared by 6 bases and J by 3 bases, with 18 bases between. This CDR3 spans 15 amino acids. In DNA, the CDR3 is TGTGCCATCAGGCACCTACAGGGCGCTAGCTACGAGCAGTACTTC. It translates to CAIRHLQGASYEQYF.

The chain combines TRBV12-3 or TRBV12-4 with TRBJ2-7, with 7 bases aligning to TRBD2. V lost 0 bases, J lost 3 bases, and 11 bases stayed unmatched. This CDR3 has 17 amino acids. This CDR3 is CASSLAGGGRRIYEQYF. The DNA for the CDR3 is TGTGCCAGCAGTTTAGCGGGGGGGGGACGGCGTATCTACGAGCAGTACTTC.

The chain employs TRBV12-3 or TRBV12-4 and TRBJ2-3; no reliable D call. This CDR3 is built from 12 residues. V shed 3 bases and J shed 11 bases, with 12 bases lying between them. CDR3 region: CASSFPLGEQYF. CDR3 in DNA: TGTGCCAGCAGTTTTCCCCTCGGAGAGCAGTATTTT.

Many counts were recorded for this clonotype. The CDR3 loop reads CASSPVEALATSSYNEQFF. The CDR3 DNA reads TGCGCCAGCAGCCCTGTAGAGGCTCTAGCGACCAGCTCCTACAATGAGCAGTTCTTC. The V and J genes are TRBV5-1 and TRBJ2-1; D possibly corresponds to TRBD2 (6 bases). The CDR3 has 19 residues. The germline gives CDR1 SGHRS, CDR2 YFSETQ. Deletions cut 4 bases from V and 0 bases from J, with 23 bases between.

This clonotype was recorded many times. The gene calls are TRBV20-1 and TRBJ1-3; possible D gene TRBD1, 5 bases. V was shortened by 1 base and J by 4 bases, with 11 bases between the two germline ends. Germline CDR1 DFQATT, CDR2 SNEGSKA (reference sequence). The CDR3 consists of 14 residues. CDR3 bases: TGCAGTGCTAGAGGCGTCCCAGGGGGAAACACCATATATTTT. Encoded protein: CSARGVPGGNTIYF.